These 21 T cell receptor beta chains share one sample of origin, sequenced in a study of blood T cell repertoires in COVID-19. Using immunoSEQ multiplex PCR, the repertoire was profiled, and TCRdb retains in-frame clones only, with some absent. The table lists some 450,000 clones, roughly 90% of them singletons. The specimen was peripheral blood. The receptors were gathered from a young man with COVID-19, enrolled during active disease.

The genes are TRBV7-3 and TRBJ2-3; possible D gene TRBD1, 6 bases. The CDR3 is 15 amino acids. V lost 5 bases to trimming and J lost 0 bases, with 12 bases between them. Germline assignment: CDR1 SGHTA and CDR2 FQGTGA. This CDR3 reads CASSPGTLSTDTQYF. For the CDR3, the DNA is TGTGCCAGCAGCCCTGGGACACTAAGCACAGATACGCAGTATTTT.

V usage is TRBV19 and J usage is TRBJ2-5; TRBD1 aligns across 7 bases. V lost 3 bases and J lost 3; bases outside the gene matches: 7. CDR3 size: 15 residues. The germline gives CDR1 LNHDA, CDR2 SQIVND (reference sequence). The CDR3 spells CASSMYGTAKETQYF. DNA for the CDR3: TGTGCCAGTAGTATGTACGGGACAGCCAAAGAGACCCAGTACTTC.

The V call is TRBV19, the J call TRBJ2-1; TRBD1 is a possible D gene (8 bases). The V end lost 5 bases, the J end lost 7 bases, and 21 bases lay between the germline ends. The CDR3 consists of 16 residues. The germline gives CDR1 LNHDA, CDR2 SQIVND (reference sequence). Here the CDR3 DNA reads TGTGCCAGTAGTGCGCTGGGACAGGCGGGGGAGAATGAGCAGTTCTTC. Protein: CASSALGQAGENEQFF.

This clone was observed a few times. The chain is built from TRBV11-3 and TRBJ2-7; D remains unclear. The CDR3 extends over 12 amino acids. Germline assignment: CDR1 SGHNT and CDR2 YENEEA. Trimming left V 0 bases short and J 3 bases short, with 3 bases between. The CDR3 DNA follows: TGTGCCAGCAGCTTAGATAACTACGAGCAGTACTTC. It specifies CASSLDNYEQYF.

The chain recombines TRBV27 with TRBJ1-5; the match to TRBD1 covers 10 bases. J gave up 7 bases and V 4 bases, and 7 bases lay outside the gene matches. CDR1 and CDR2 from the germline V gene are MNHEY and SMNVEV (reference sequence). The CDR3 covers 15 residues. In nucleotides, the CDR3 is TGTGCCAGCAGTTCGAAGACAGGGGGCATCCAGCCCCAGCATTTT. Its protein is CASSSKTGGIQPQHF.

V usage is TRBV5-8 and J usage is TRBJ2-7, with D possibly being TRBD1 (6 bases). The ends were cut back, 4 bases at V and 3 bases at J, with 8 bases in the middle. In germline, CDR1 is SGHTS, CDR2 YDEGEE. There are 12 residues in the CDR3. The CDR3 reads CASSRDNYEQYF. The CDR3 DNA follows: TGTGCCAGCAGCCGGGACAACTACGAGCAGTACTTC.

Points on this clone: At one of its ends the junction is not consistent with the germline gene, which may arise from a read error. The rearrangement uses TRBV29-1 and TRBJ2-7; TRBD1 might be the D (5 bases). Germline loops: CDR1 SQVTM, CDR2 ANQGSEA. This CDR3 is built from 14 residues. CDR3 bases: TGCAGCGTCGAAGATACGGACACCTCCTACGAGCAGTACTTC. It translates to CSVEDTDTSYEQYF.

The V call is TRBV5-1, the J call TRBJ2-5; 12 bases align to TRBD2. Trimming took 4 bases from V and 4 from J; bases not matched to a gene: 8. This CDR3 is 16 amino acids long. Per germline, CDR1 SGHRS and CDR2 YFSETQ. The CDR3 here is CASSQSLAGGAETQYF. The CDR3 nucleotides read TGCGCCAGCAGCCAAAGCCTAGCGGGGGGGGCAGAGACCCAGTACTTC.

The chain links TRBV24-1 to TRBJ2-3; possibly TRBD1 for D (6 bases). The CDR3 sequence is 15 residues long. The V gene's germline CDR1 is KGHDR and CDR2 SFDVKD. Trimming stripped 2 bases from V and 3 bases from J, with 11 bases between. The CDR3 region is CATSDSRGRTDTQYF. DNA for the CDR3: TGTGCCACCAGTGATTCCAGGGGACGAACAGATACGCAGTATTTT.

The V and J genes are TRBV19 and TRBJ1-5; possibly TRBD1 for D (6 bases). The CDR3 covers 14 residues. Trimming stripped 6 bases from V and 3 bases from J, with 12 bases between. Germline V gene data show CDR1 as LNHDA and CDR2 as SQIVND (reference sequence). CDR3 amino acids: CASSRQVSNQPQHF. The CDR3 coding sequence is TGTGCCAGTAGCAGACAGGTTTCCAATCAGCCCCAGCATTTT.

This clone was found once. The V and J genes are TRBV4-1 and TRBJ2-3; 7 nucleotides agree with TRBD2. This CDR3 contains 17 residues. V shed 0 bases, J shed 5 bases, and the junction held 11 bases outside the gene matches. Germline lookup yields CDR1 MGHRA and CDR2 YSYEKL. CDR3 residues: CASSQEKEAGDEDTQYF. The CDR3 DNA reads TGCGCCAGCAGCCAAGAAAAGGAGGCGGGAGATGAAGATACGCAGTATTTT.

The rearrangement uses TRBV5-1 and TRBJ2-5, with 12 bases fitting TRBD2. V shed 4 bases, J shed 4 bases, and the junction held 5 bases outside the gene matches. This CDR3 contains 15 residues. CDR1 is SGHRS, CDR2 YFSETQ, per germline. DNA of the CDR3: TGCGCCAGCAGCCCCCGGACTAGCGGGACAGAGACCCAGTACTTC. Amino acids: CASSPRTSGTETQYF.

This chain links TRBV18 with TRBJ1-2; 7 nucleotides match TRBD1. The CDR3 has 15 residues. CDR1 is KGHSH and CDR2 is LQKENI in the germline V gene. J was trimmed by 4 bases and V by 4 bases; bases with no gene match: 9. CDR3 region: CASSHASGGGYGYTF. In DNA form, the CDR3 reads TGTGCCAGCTCACACGCCTCAGGGGGAGGCTATGGCTACACCTTC.

This chain links TRBV2 with TRBJ2-1; D not certain. V was trimmed by 3 bases and J by 8 bases, leaving 8 bases between them. Germline CDR1 is SNHLY and CDR2 is FYNNEI. This CDR3 has 12 amino acids. The CDR3 region is CASSDGAYEQFF. Written as DNA, the CDR3 is TGTGCCAGCAGTGATGGAGCATATGAGCAGTTCTTC.

CDR3 DNA: TGTGCCAGCATGAGTCGATCGGGGGATCGGGAGACCCAGTACTTC. As protein: CASMSRSGDRETQYF. The chain links TRBV6-4 to TRBJ2-5, with D perhaps TRBD2 (6 bases). The CDR3 is 15 residues long. V was shortened by 7 bases and J by 5 bases, with 20 bases between the two germline ends. Germline CDR1 reads MRHNA; CDR2 reads SNTAGT.

The chain uses TRBV10-1 and TRBJ2-4; maybe TRBD2 (6 bases). Germline V lookup: CDR1 WNHNN, CDR2 SYGVQD (reference sequence). Trimming removed 2 bases from V and 12 bases from J, with 14 bases in between. This CDR3 has 13 amino acids. The CDR3 sequence: CASSEPGERPQYF. The DNA of the CDR3 is TGCGCCAGCAGTGAGCCGGGGGAAAGGCCTCAGTACTTC.

The CDR3 sequence: CSATRRANEKLFF. As DNA, the CDR3 is TGCAGCGCCACGAGGAGAGCTAATGAAAAACTGTTTTTT. The J gene is TRBJ1-4, the V gene TRBV29-1; D call uncertain. CDR1 and CDR2 from the germline V gene are SQVTM and ANQGSEA. This CDR3 has 13 residues. The V end was cut by 7 bases, the J end by 3 bases, with 12 bases between.

The chain has TRBV5-4 and TRBJ2-5, with 7 bases that match TRBD2. Unmatched junction bases numbered 12, after V lost 4 bases and J lost 3 bases. There are 16 residues in the CDR3. Germline CDR1 reads SGHNT; CDR2 reads YYREEE (reference sequence). CDR3 region: CASSRGLDLLKETQYF. CDR3 nucleotides: TGTGCCAGCAGCCGAGGACTAGACTTACTAAAAGAGACCCAGTACTTC.

The chain is built from TRBV6-1 and TRBJ2-5, with 7 bases fitting TRBD1. This CDR3 has 14 amino acids. V trimming: 3 bases; J trimming: 7 bases; junction bases outside the gene matches: 8. Germline V gene data show CDR1 as MNHNS and CDR2 as SASEGT. Written as DNA, the CDR3 is TGTGCCAGCAGTGAGGGACAGCCTACGTGGACCCAGTACTTC. It specifies CASSEGQPTWTQYF.

The rearrangement uses TRBV11-3 and TRBJ2-5; TRBD2 aligns across 10 bases. The V gene's germline CDR1 is SGHNT and CDR2 YENEEA. The CDR3 has 17 residues. Losses at the gene ends were 1 base for V and 2 bases for J; bases not matched to a gene: 7. CDR3 DNA: TGTGCCAGCAGCTTAGCGAGGGCTAGCGGGGGACAAGAGACCCAGTACTTC. The encoded protein is CASSLARASGGQETQYF.

This clone has only one observation. The chain combines TRBV5-1 with TRBJ1-5, with TRBD1 identical over 7 bases. The junction had 11 bases not matched to a gene; V was cut back by 4 bases and J by 4 bases. CDR1 is SGHRS and CDR2 is YFSETQ in the germline V gene. The CDR3 loop spans 16 amino acids. DNA for the CDR3: TGCGCCAGCAGCCCAGACGGACAGGCCTTAAATCAGCCCCAGCATTTT. Translating gives CASSPDGQALNQPQHF.